These T cell receptor beta chains were read from a single sample in a study of blood T cell repertoires in COVID-19. The method was immunoSEQ multiplex PCR; TCRdb's version includes in-frame clones alone and lacks a portion of them. The table has 250,000 to 300,000 clones, approximately 85% seen once. Sequenced: peripheral blood. These receptors all come from a woman in her sixties or seventies with acute or convalescent COVID-19. Both conserved end residues are part of each CDR3. D genes are given only for firm matches. The listing skips clone size in some rows; elsewhere it reads once, few, many or a size class.

clone_size	d_call	v_call	j_call	cdr3_aa	cdr3_nt
.	.	TRBV6-5	TRBJ2-2	CASRRERNTGELFF	TGTGCCAGCAGGCGAGAGCGAAACACCGGGGAGCTGTTTTTT
.	.	TRBV13	TRBJ2-7	CASSPSTERVYEQYF	TGTGCCAGCAGCCCCTCGACAGAAAGGGTCTACGAGCAGTACTTC
few	TRBD1	TRBV11-2	TRBJ2-3	CASSKPGQATDTQYF	TGTGCCAGCAGCAAGCCGGGACAGGCGACAGATACGCAGTATTTT
.	TRBD1	TRBV19	TRBJ1-2	CASSTYPGQVNYGYTF	TGTGCCAGTAGTACCTACCCGGGACAGGTCAACTATGGCTACACCTTC
.	.	TRBV7-9	TRBJ2-3	CASSLRQDTDTQYF	TGTGCCAGCAGCTTACGACAGGACACAGATACGCAGTATTTT
once	TRBD1	TRBV7-8	TRBJ1-2	CASSFSGTGGYGYTF	TGTGCCAGCAGCTTTTCCGGGACAGGGGGCTATGGCTACACCTTC
.	.	TRBV24-1	TRBJ1-2	CATVSEGRMKYGYTF	TGTGCCACCGTTTCAGAGGGCAGGATGAAATATGGCTACACCTTC
.	.	TRBV6-4	TRBJ1-6	CASRNSGLNSPLHF	TGTGCCAGCAGGAACTCGGGACTAAATTCACCCCTCCACTTT
.	.	TRBV2	TRBJ2-2	CASRGTVNTGELFF	TGTGCCAGCAGGGGGACTGTGAACACCGGGGAGCTGTTTTTT
.	TRBD1	TRBV2	TRBJ1-2	CASGTGTYGYTF	TGTGCCTCCGGGACAGGGACCTATGGCTACACCTTC
.	.	TRBV4-1	TRBJ1-2	CASSQGGLGAGGYTF	TGCGCCAGCAGCCAAGGAGGTCTAGGGGCGGGGGGCTACACCTTC
.	TRBD1	TRBV2	TRBJ1-2	CASRRGQASLYTF	TGTGCCAGCAGGCGGGGACAGGCGTCCCTCTACACCTTC
once	.	TRBV6-6	TRBJ1-2	CASSTQGGYTF	TGTGCCAGCAGCACCCAGGGCGGCTACACCTTC
.	TRBD1	TRBV5-6	TRBJ1-6	CASSLGQGLYNSPLHF	TGTGCCAGCAGCTTGGGACAGGGGCTCTATAATTCACCCCTCCACTTT
.	.	TRBV9	TRBJ1-6	CASSVEVRISPLHF	TGTGCCAGCAGCGTAGAGGTCAGGATTTCACCCCTCCACTTT
.	TRBD2	TRBV18	TRBJ2-1	CASSPLAGEGNEQFF	TGTGCCAGCTCACCCCTAGCGGGGGAAGGGAATGAGCAGTTCTTC
.	TRBD2	TRBV4-1	TRBJ2-7	CASSQVSGGYYEQYF	TGCGCCAGCAGCCAAGTGAGCGGGGGGTACTACGAGCAGTACTTC
.	.	TRBV4-1	TRBJ1-5	CASSPQRTGLQPQHF	TGCGCCAGCAGCCCGCAACGTACAGGGCTCCAGCCCCAGCATTTT
.	.	TRBV27	TRBJ1-5	CARPGSVYSNQPQHF	TGTGCCCGACCAGGGTCAGTTTATAGCAATCAGCCCCAGCATTTT
.	.	TRBV2	TRBJ1-6	CASSGDTRGSPLHF	TGTGCCAGCAGCGGGGACACGCGAGGTTCACCCCTCCACTTT
.	.	TRBV19	TRBJ1-1	CASSIGKNTEAFF	TGTGCCAGTAGTATCGGGAAGAACACTGAAGCTTTCTTT
.	TRBD1	TRBV6-5	TRBJ2-7	CASGDRGYEQYF	TGTGCCAGCGGGGACAGGGGGTACGAGCAGTACTTC
.	.	TRBV7-9	TRBJ1-2	CASSPSISRGPYTF	TGTGCCAGCAGCCCCTCCATTTCCCGGGGTCCCTACACCTTC
.	TRBD1	TRBV7-2	TRBJ1-4	CASSLDRGREKLFF	TGTGCCAGCAGCTTAGACAGGGGGAGGGAAAAACTGTTTTTT
.	.	TRBV19	TRBJ1-4	CASSTRDFALNEKLFF	TGTGCCAGTAGTACCAGGGATTTCGCGCTTAATGAAAAACTGTTTTTT
few	TRBD2	TRBV2	TRBJ2-3	CASSASGGTDTQYF	TGTGCCAGCAGTGCTAGCGGGGGGACAGATACGCAGTATTTT
.	.	TRBV28	TRBJ2-2	CASTPPLGAGELFF	TGTGCCAGCACCCCACCCCTGGGAGCCGGGGAGCTGTTTTTT
.	.	TRBV18	TRBJ1-1	CASSPGPGPEAFF	TGTGCCAGCTCACCAGGCCCAGGGCCCGAAGCTTTCTTT
.	.	TRBV6-5	TRBJ1-2	CASREIKQGGYTF	TGTGCCAGCAGAGAGATCAAACAGGGTGGCTACACCTTC
.	.	TRBV24-1	TRBJ1-4	CATSDTGNTNEKLFF	TGTGCCACCAGTGATACAGGGAATACTAATGAAAAACTGTTTTTT
once	.	TRBV19	TRBJ2-5	CASSTPAGGKETQYF	TGTGCCAGTAGTACCCCCGCCGGCGGGAAAGAGACCCAGTACTTC
.	TRBD1	TRBV27	TRBJ2-3	CASRVTGAPGYTQYF	TGTGCCAGCAGGGTGACAGGGGCCCCAGGGTATACGCAGTATTTT
.	TRBD1	TRBV7-2	TRBJ1-2	CASRLTGAYGYTF	TGTGCCAGCAGGTTAACAGGGGCCTATGGCTACACCTTC
.	.	TRBV3-1/TRBV3-2	TRBJ2-1	CASSLRQTNSYNEQFF	TGTGCCAGCAGCCTGCGACAGACCAACTCCTACAATGAGCAGTTCTTC
.	.	TRBV6-5	TRBJ2-1	CASRRAENNEQFF	TGTGCCAGCAGGAGGGCGGAGAACAATGAGCAGTTCTTC
few	TRBD1	TRBV19	TRBJ1-1	CASRDRSVAFF	TGTGCCAGTAGGGACAGGTCGGTGGCTTTCTTT
few	.	TRBV3-1/TRBV3-2	TRBJ1-1	CASSRQRRNTEAFF	TGTGCCAGCAGCCGACAGAGGAGGAACACTGAAGCTTTCTTT
few	TRBD1	TRBV10-2	TRBJ1-2	CARRGQGGGYTF	TGCGCCAGGCGGGGACAGGGCGGAGGCTACACCTTC
.	.	TRBV27	TRBJ1-2	CASKRSGINYGYTF	TGTGCCAGCAAACGGTCAGGGATTAACTATGGCTACACCTTC
once	.	TRBV5-4	TRBJ1-3	CASSSAAGRGNTIYF	TGTGCCAGCAGCTCAGCGGCGGGAAGAGGAAACACCATATATTTT